The 21 T cell receptor beta chains below were found in one sample sequenced in a study of blood T cell repertoires in COVID-19. Sequenced by immunoSEQ multiplex PCR; TCRdb stores in-frame clones only, minus some. The table records some 320,000 clones, 65% to 90% of them present only once. The sample consisted of peripheral blood. The receptor source for this set is a human donor in a cohort sampled during active COVID-19.

V is TRBV20-1 and J is TRBJ1-4; unclear D gene. Trimming cost V 3 bases and J 8 bases, with 13 bases left between them. The CDR3 length is 13 residues. Germline lookup yields CDR1 DFQATT and CDR2 SNEGSKA (reference sequence). CDR3: CSASEIKQEKLFF. The CDR3 DNA is TGCAGTGCTAGTGAGATAAAACAAGAAAAACTGTTTTTT.

This rearrangement joins TRBV28 to TRBJ1-4, with D tentatively TRBD1 (6 bases). The CDR3 totals 13 residues. The germline V gene has CDR1 MDHEN and CDR2 SYDVKM. The V end lost 5 bases, the J end lost 7 bases, and 11 bases lay between the germline ends. The CDR3 spells CASSTTGSEKLFF. CDR3 nucleotide sequence: TGTGCCAGCAGTACTACAGGGAGTGAAAAACTGTTTTTT.

The J gene is TRBJ2-5, the V gene TRBV6-5; 12 nucleotides line up with TRBD2. V was clipped by 4 bases and J by 10 bases; unmatched bases: 4. CDR3 size: 13 residues. Germline assignment: CDR1 MNHEY and CDR2 SVGAGI. The CDR3 sequence: CASSFGLAGYQYF. The CDR3 DNA sequence: TGTGCCAGCAGTTTCGGACTAGCGGGATACCAGTACTTC.

V usage is TRBV2 and J usage is TRBJ1-5; weak D call: TRBD1 (6 bases). Germline V gene sequence: CDR1 SNHLY, CDR2 FYNNEI. The CDR3 covers 15 residues. Trimming pared 6 bases from V and 4 bases from J, leaving 16 bases between. In DNA form, the CDR3 reads TGTGCCAGCAGGGAATTGACAGGAAATAATCAGCCCCAGCATTTT. This encodes CASRELTGNNQPQHF. The full variable domain, with the rest looked up from reference TRBV2 and TRBJ1-5, is EPEVTQTPSHQVTQMGQEVILRCVPISNHLYFYWYRQILGQKVEFLVSFYNNEISEKSEIFDDQFSVERPDGSNFTLKIRSTKLEDSAMYFCASRELTGNNQPQHFGDGTRLSIL.

The V call is TRBV7-9, the J call TRBJ2-7; tentative D call: TRBD2 (6 bases). This CDR3 comprises 18 residues. Germline V gene lookup returns CDR1 SEHNR and CDR2 FQNEAQ (reference sequence). Trimming pared 7 bases from V and 4 bases from J, leaving 29 bases between. CDR3 nucleotides: TGTGCCAGCACTCTGGCCACTATGGGGGGAATGGCCTTTTACGAGCAGTACTTC. Translated: CASTLATMGGMAFYEQYF.

The V call is TRBV5-5, the J call TRBJ1-2; D not resolved. This CDR3 comprises 13 residues. Germline V gene data show CDR1 as SGHKS and CDR2 as YYEKEE (reference sequence). V lost 0 bases and J 7 bases, leaving 10 bases between the germline ends. CDR3 DNA: TGTGCCAGCAGCTTGGGCGGGGAGCCTGGCTACACCTTC. Its translation: CASSLGGEPGYTF.

This clone was detected once. This rearrangement joins TRBV5-1 to TRBJ1-2; D is uncertain. Between the trimmed V and J ends, which lost 0 bases and 6 bases, there was a span of 6 bases. CDR3 size: 12 residues. Germline CDR1 is SGHRS and CDR2 is YFSETQ. Written as DNA, the CDR3 is TGCGCCAGCAGCTTGGATGCGGATGGCTACACCTTC. Its translation: CASSLDADGYTF.

This clone appeared once. The rearrangement joins TRBV6-2 or TRBV6-3 to TRBJ2-1; TRBD2 matches at 9 bases. In germline, CDR1 is MNHEY, CDR2 SVGEGT. CDR3 length equals 17 residues. Unmatched junction bases numbered 13, after V lost 6 bases and J lost 4 bases. The CDR3 DNA is TGTGCCAGCAGCCCGACGAGGCGGGGGGGGACTTACAATGAGCAGTTCTTC. Translating it yields CASSPTRRGGTYNEQFF.

The V gene is TRBV7-8, the J gene TRBJ1-1; D is unclear. Germline V gives CDR1 SGHVS, CDR2 FQNEAQ. V lost 5 bases and J 11 bases, leaving 15 bases between the germline ends. The CDR3 loop spans 12 amino acids. The CDR3 DNA is TGTGCCAGCAGCCAGCGTGAGCTCGGGGCTTTCTTT. This encodes CASSQRELGAFF.

The DNA of the CDR3 is TGTGCTAGTGGTTTAAGGGACAGCTTCTACAATGAGCAGTTCTTC. This sequence encodes CASGLRDSFYNEQFF. The V call is TRBV12-5, the J call TRBJ2-1; the match to TRBD1 covers 7 bases. Germline trimming cut 3 bases from V and 3 bases from J; bases unmatched to any gene: 5. Germline loops: CDR1 LGHNT, CDR2 FRNRAP. CDR3 length: 15 residues.

The J gene is TRBJ1-1, the V gene TRBV18, with TRBD1 as a possible D gene (5 bases). The CDR3 length is 15 residues. Trimming took off 4 bases at V and 2 bases at J, with 14 bases between the two ends. The V gene's germline CDR1 is KGHSH and CDR2 LQKENI. CDR3 DNA sequence: TGTGCCAGCTCACTGTCTGGGGGGTTTAACACTGAAGCTTTCTTT. Its protein is CASSLSGGFNTEAFF.

This clone was seen a single time. CDR3 nucleotides: TGTGCCAGCAGCTTGAGTAGCGGGGAAGGCGGGGAGCTGTTTTTT. Encoded protein: CASSLSSGEGGELFF. This chain connects TRBV5-4 to TRBJ2-2, with 8 positions matching TRBD2. The CDR3 runs to 15 residues. Trimming at V came to 1 base and at J to 7 bases, leaving 6 bases not matched to a gene. Per the germline V gene, CDR1 is SGHNT and CDR2 is YYREEE (reference sequence).

In this sample, this clone turned up once. This chain joins TRBV3-1 (or the pseudogene TRBV3-2) and TRBJ1-1; TRBD1 might be the D (6 bases). The CDR3 covers 15 residues. V shed 2 bases and J shed 1 base, with 11 bases lying between them. Germline CDR1 and CDR2: LGHDT and YNNKEL (reference sequence). The DNA of the CDR3 is TGTGCCAGCAGCCAAAACAGGGTTGGGAACACTGAAGCTTTCTTT. It yields the protein CASSQNRVGNTEAFF.

The rearrangement uses TRBV5-5 and TRBJ1-1, with D hard to call. The CDR3 runs to 11 residues. CDR1 is SGHKS and CDR2 is YYEKEE in the germline V gene (reference sequence). V lost 0 bases to trimming and J lost 11 bases, with 8 bases between them. The CDR3 sequence: CASSLGGFAFF. CDR3 sequence (DNA): TGTGCCAGCAGCTTGGGAGGATTTGCTTTCTTT.

The rearrangement joins TRBV12-5 to TRBJ2-7, with 7 bases fitting TRBD1. CDR3 length equals 18 residues. The germline CDR1 and CDR2 sequences are LGHNT and FRNRAP. V shed 0 bases, J shed 3 bases, and the junction held 14 bases outside the gene matches. The CDR3 DNA reads as TGTGCTAGTGGTTTGGTCCGACTACAGGGGCGGCTTAGCTACGAGCAGTACTTC. Its translation: CASGLVRLQGRLSYEQYF.

The rearrangement joins TRBV3-1 (or the pseudogene TRBV3-2) to TRBJ1-5; D possibly corresponds to TRBD1 (5 bases). There are 15 residues in the CDR3. V gave up 1 base and J gave up 3 bases, with 10 bases separating them. Germline CDR1 reads LGHDT; CDR2 reads YNNKEL (reference sequence). CDR3 sequence (DNA): TGTGCCAGCAGCCAAGGGGCGGGGCTCAATCAGCCCCAGCATTTT. This sequence encodes CASSQGAGLNQPQHF.

The count of this clone is one. Distinct nucleotide sequences in the sample also encode this CDR3. The rearrangement joins TRBV4-1 to TRBJ1-2; 7 bases agree with TRBD1. This CDR3 is 14 amino acids long. V dropped 1 base and J dropped 4; count of bases not matched to a gene: 3. Germline V gives CDR1 MGHRA, CDR2 YSYEKL. CDR3 DNA: TGCGCCAGCAGCCAAGCAGGGGGTGGCTATGGCTACACCTTC. This gives the protein CASSQAGGGYGYTF.

The V and J genes are TRBV5-1 and TRBJ2-2; D is unresolved. V was trimmed by 3 bases and J by 6 bases, leaving 15 bases between them. The CDR3 sequence is 15 residues long. CDR1 and CDR2 (germline): SGHRS, YFSETQ. The CDR3, as DNA: TGCGCCAGCAGCTCCGACGGAGTGTGGGCCGGGGAGCTGTTTTTT. It codes for CASSSDGVWAGELFF.

Remarks on this clone: No DNA is shown, since the ends of the CDR3 on it are uncertain; the CDR3 is the one TCRdb lists. V is TRBV19 and J is TRBJ1-1. The CDR3 is 11 amino acids long, termini counted. Germline-derived CDR1 and CDR2 are LNHDA and SQIVND (reference sequence). The CDR3 region is CASTSGRTNTF.

The chain combines TRBV30 with TRBJ2-3; maybe TRBD2 (6 bases). V was pared by 4 bases and J by 1 base, with 6 bases between. Germline assignment: CDR1 GTSNPN and CDR2 SVGIG (reference sequence). This CDR3 has 12 amino acids. Written as DNA, the CDR3 is TGTGCCTGGACGGGGGGCACAGATACGCAGTATTTT. Residues: CAWTGGTDTQYF.

The genes are TRBV5-5 and TRBJ2-7, with 7 bases identical to TRBD1. The V gene's germline CDR1 is SGHKS and CDR2 YYEKEE (reference sequence). Germline trimming cut 0 bases from V and 3 bases from J; bases unmatched to any gene: 3. The CDR3 is 14 amino acids. This CDR3 is CASSLGQGLYEQYF. The CDR3 DNA is TGTGCCAGCAGCTTGGGACAGGGCCTCTACGAGCAGTACTTC.